Given below is one T cell receptor (beta chain) in context. RNA amounts of about 0.45 to 1 ug underwent reverse transcription with random hexamers. Each CDR3 protein is one row after TCRdb ran MiXCR on the immunoSEQ multiplex PCR reads. Of fewer than 70,000 distinct CDR3 sequences in the sample, approximately 95% are singletons; the top ten hold about 0.26%. The CDR3 is made up of 16 amino acids. CDR1 is MGHDK and CDR2 is SYGVNS in the germline V gene. Trimming at V came to 8 bases and at J to 0 bases, leaving 12 bases not matched to a gene. This sample stems from a study of CD8 T cells in Susac syndrome. FACS was used to enrich TEMRA cells, whereas the CD8+ and CD4+ T cells were obtained by negative isolation.

The source is a human donor in good health. Input material: CD8+ T cells from PBMCs. V gene TRBV25-1 combines with J gene TRBJ2-5, with 7 bases aligning to TRBD2. The CDR3 DNA follows: TGTGCCAGCGCTAAAGCGGGGAGTACATACCAAGAGACCCAGTACTTC. Its protein product is CASAKAGSTYQETQYF.